Each of the 17 T cell receptor beta chains below was sequenced from the same sample in a study of blood T cell repertoires in COVID-19. The table came from immunoSEQ multiplex PCR; TCRdb's copy has only in-frame clones and leaves some out. The sample contains 160,000 or so clones, about four fifths of which appear only once. The sample consisted of peripheral blood. Receptors originate from a woman aged 80 or over with acute or convalescent COVID-19.

The gene calls are TRBV18 and TRBJ2-5, with D possibly matching TRBD2 (6 bases). Germline CDR1 KGHSH, CDR2 LQKENI. The CDR3 length is 14 residues. V was clipped by 3 bases and J by 1 base, with 9 bases between them. The CDR3 reads CASSPRELQETQYF. CDR3 sequence (DNA): TGTGCCAGCTCACCCCGGGAGCTCCAAGAGACCCAGTACTTC.

This chain links TRBV6-6 with TRBJ1-5, with D unresolved. V gave up 6 bases and J gave up 4 bases, with 10 bases separating them. The length of the CDR3 is 13 residues. Germline-derived CDR1 and CDR2 are MNHNY and SVGAGI (reference sequence). CDR3 nucleotides: TGTGCCAGCAGCGAACTCCTAAATCAGCCCCAGCATTTT. The encoded protein is CASSELLNQPQHF.

V usage is TRBV3-1 (or the pseudogene TRBV3-2) and J usage is TRBJ1-4, with D unclear. V lost 1 base, J lost 8 bases, and 11 bases lay in between. The CDR3 contains 14 residues. CDR1 is LGHDT and CDR2 is YNNKEL in the germline V gene (reference sequence). CDR3 protein: CASSQGALEEKLFF. CDR3 DNA: TGTGCCAGCAGCCAAGGGGCATTGGAAGAAAAACTGTTTTTT.

The chain is built from TRBV7-2 and TRBJ2-7, with a weak D call TRBD2 (6 bases). Trimming left V 4 bases short and J 7 bases short, with 14 bases between. CDR3 length equals 13 residues. Germline CDR1 is SGHTA and CDR2 is FQGNSA. This CDR3 is CASSSRLVWEQYF. CDR3 sequence (DNA): TGTGCCAGCAGCTCCCGACTAGTTTGGGAGCAGTACTTC.

Only one count was recorded for this clone. The rearrangement joins TRBV18 to TRBJ2-7; 7 nucleotides line up with TRBD1. Germline V gene sequence: CDR1 KGHSH, CDR2 LQKENI. CDR3 length: 13 residues. V was pared by 6 bases and J by 6 bases, with 8 bases of the junction left unmatched. DNA for the CDR3: TGTGCCAGCTCCCGGGACAGTTATAGCGAGCAGTACTTC. It encodes CASSRDSYSEQYF.

This chain links TRBV28 with TRBJ2-4, with D perhaps TRBD2 (8 bases). The CDR3 has 15 amino acids. CDR1 is MDHEN and CDR2 is SYDVKM in the germline V gene. Trimming cost V 2 bases and J 15 bases, with 23 bases left between them. The CDR3 DNA is TGTGCCAGCAGTTTAGACAGGGTCGGTAGCGGGAAGAGGTACTTC. Protein: CASSLDRVGSGKRYF.

The V and J genes are TRBV28 and TRBJ2-3; D remains ambiguous. V gave up 3 bases and J gave up 2 bases, with 12 bases separating them. The germline V gene has CDR1 MDHEN and CDR2 SYDVKM. This CDR3 comprises 15 residues. The CDR3, as DNA: TGTGCCAGCAGTTTTCGTGGCTCTCTCACAGATACGCAGTATTTT. Translating it yields CASSFRGSLTDTQYF.

On this clone: Different DNA sequences within this sample yield the same CDR3. The V gene is TRBV18, the J gene TRBJ1-5; D may be TRBD1 (5 bases). The germline gives CDR1 KGHSH, CDR2 LQKENI. The CDR3 totals 15 residues. Trimming shortened V by 2 bases and J by 3 bases, and 11 bases separated the two germline ends. CDR3 nucleotides: TGTGCCAGCTCACCAGGGCAGGGCAACAATCAGCCCCAGCATTTT. It encodes CASSPGQGNNQPQHF.

The chain joins TRBV7-2 to TRBJ1-2; 7 bases are a match to TRBD1. The germline gives CDR1 SGHTA, CDR2 FQGNSA. This CDR3 has 16 amino acids. After removal of 0 bases from V and 2 bases from J, the junction contained 6 bases not matched to a gene. DNA for the CDR3: TGTGCCAGCAGCTTAGCCGACAGGGAGGCAAACTATGGCTACACCTTC. Protein sequence: CASSLADREANYGYTF.

This clone was seen only once. J is TRBJ2-7 and V is TRBV3-1 (or the pseudogene TRBV3-2); no clear D. Germline CDR1 is LGHDT and CDR2 is YNNKEL (reference sequence). The CDR3 has 12 residues. V was trimmed by 10 bases and J by 1 base, leaving 11 bases between them. The CDR3 reads CATSPSSYEQYF. Here the CDR3 DNA reads TGTGCCACCTCTCCCAGTTCCTACGAGCAGTACTTC.

The rearrangement joins TRBV29-1 to TRBJ2-7, with D perhaps TRBD1 (6 bases). The V end was cut by 6 bases, the J end by 2 bases, with 11 bases between. Germline V lookup: CDR1 SQVTM, CDR2 ANQGSEA. The CDR3 is 12 amino acids. The DNA of the CDR3 is TGCAGCGTAGTTGGACAGCCCTACGAGCAGTACTTC. Translating it yields CSVVGQPYEQYF.

This clone was seen once. The rearrangement joins TRBV7-8 to TRBJ2-3; possible D gene TRBD2, 5 bases. Germline CDR1 and CDR2: SGHVS and FQNEAQ. Trimming removed 7 bases at V and 5 bases at J, with 16 bases between. The CDR3 length is 14 residues. The CDR3 is CASTALPREDTQYF. In DNA form, the CDR3 reads TGTGCCAGCACCGCCCTGCCCCGGGAAGATACGCAGTATTTT.

The CDR3 region has the DNA TGTGCCAGCAGCTTAACACCTAGCTCCTACAATGAGCAGTTCTTC. Translating gives CASSLTPSSYNEQFF. This chain joins TRBV7-3 and TRBJ2-1; D is unclear. Per the germline V gene, CDR1 is SGHTA and CDR2 is FQGTGA. This CDR3 region has 15 residues. V gave up 0 bases and J gave up 0 bases, with 6 bases separating them. The full variable domain, rest sourced from reference TRBV7-3 and TRBJ2-1, is GAGVSQTPSNKVTEKGKYVELRCDPISGHTALYWYRQSLGQGPEFLIYFQGTGAADDSGLPNDRFFAVRPEGSVSTLKIQRTERGDSAVYLCASSLTPSSYNEQFFGPGTRLTVL.

The rearrangement uses TRBV7-3 and TRBJ2-2, with D unclear. The germline CDR1 and CDR2 sequences are SGHTA and FQGTGA. The CDR3 consists of 15 residues. V was trimmed by 2 bases and J by 2 bases, leaving 9 bases between them. The chain's CDR3 is CASSLGGANTGELFF. CDR3 DNA: TGTGCCAGCAGCTTAGGCGGAGCCAACACCGGGGAGCTGTTTTTT.

The chain has TRBV24-1 and TRBJ1-5; D remains unclear. The germline CDR1 and CDR2 sequences are KGHDR and SFDVKD. The CDR3 covers 15 residues. V was pared by 4 bases and J by 6 bases, with 15 bases between. CDR3 DNA sequence: TGTGCCACCAGTGACCACTTAACGTCCGGTCAGCCCCAGCATTTT. This sequence encodes CATSDHLTSGQPQHF.

The V and J genes are TRBV11-3 and TRBJ2-1, with 13 bases fitting TRBD2. Germline V gene lookup returns CDR1 SGHNT and CDR2 YENEEA. After removal of 5 bases from V and 3 bases from J, the junction contained 4 bases not matched to a gene. The CDR3 is 16 amino acids. The CDR3 spells CASSGRTSGGYNEQFF. The CDR3 DNA reads TGTGCCAGCAGCGGGCGGACTAGCGGGGGCTACAATGAGCAGTTCTTC.

The rearrangement uses TRBV6-1 and TRBJ2-2, with 8 bases aligning to TRBD2. V was pared by 2 bases and J by 4 bases, with 3 bases of the junction left unmatched. The CDR3 extends over 15 amino acids. From germline, CDR1 is MNHNS and CDR2 SASEGT. CDR3 nucleotide sequence: TGTGCCAGCAGTGAATTTCGGGGGGGCACCGGGGAGCTGTTTTTT. It encodes CASSEFRGGTGELFF.